The 15 T cell receptor beta chains below come from one sample, sequenced in a study of T cells in Graves' hyperthyroidism and ophthalmopathy. TCR beta CDR3 regions were amplified from RNA transcripts. With the HTBI primer set, the TCR CDR3 went through a first round of RT-PCR. TCRdb recomputed calls from the multiplex PCR reads with MiXCR, one row per CDR3 protein. This table holds around 660,000 distinct CDR3 sequences, 45% found once. Sequenced input: peripheral blood or thyroid tissue (not recorded which). The receptor source for this set is an adult man with Graves' disease, either hyperthyroidism or ophthalmopathy (not recorded which).

In its sample, this clonotype was seen once. This sequence joins TRBV10-3 and TRBJ1-3, with TRBD1 as a possible D gene (6 bases). V was trimmed by 5 bases and J by 6 bases, leaving 17 bases between them. Germline loops: CDR1 ENHRY, CDR2 SYGVKD. The CDR3 is 15 residues long. DNA for the CDR3: TGTGCCATCAGTAATCGGGTTCCAGGGGCAAACACCATATATTTT. Encoded protein: CAISNRVPGANTIYF.

The V gene is TRBV7-9, the J gene TRBJ1-1, with 12 positions matching TRBD1. This CDR3 comprises 16 residues. With V trimmed by 6 bases and J by 1 base, 6 bases remained unmatched. CDR1 is SEHNR, CDR2 FQNEAQ, per germline (reference sequence). CDR3 in amino acids: CASSVGTGGSNTEAFF. The CDR3 DNA reads TGTGCCAGCAGTGTAGGGACAGGGGGCTCGAACACTGAAGCTTTCTTT.

The gene calls are TRBV10-3 and TRBJ1-2, with 7 nucleotides matching TRBD1. This CDR3 has 14 residues. CDR1 and CDR2 from the germline V gene are ENHRY and SYGVKD. The trim removed 3 bases at V and 2 bases at J, leaving 3 bases unmatched. As DNA, the CDR3 is TGTGCCATCAGTGACGGGGACAGCAACTATGGCTACACCTTC. It encodes CAISDGDSNYGYTF.

The chain has TRBV10-3 and TRBJ1-5, with D possibly matching TRBD1 (5 bases). This CDR3 region has 13 residues. V was shortened by 6 bases and J by 3 bases, with 9 bases between the two germline ends. The germline V gene encodes CDR1 ENHRY and CDR2 SYGVKD. CDR3 sequence: CAIRKDTNQPQHF. DNA for the CDR3: TGTGCCATCAGGAAGGACACCAATCAGCCCCAGCATTTT.

The chain uses TRBV5-1 and TRBJ1-3; tentative D call: TRBD1 (5 bases). Trimming pared 4 bases from V and 4 bases from J, leaving 21 bases between. The CDR3 loop spans 17 amino acids. Germline V CDR1 and CDR2: SGHRS, YFSETQ. CDR3 sequence (DNA): TGCGCCAGCAGCCTCAGTACTGGGGGAGGAACGGGAAACACCATATATTTT. Its protein product is CASSLSTGGGTGNTIYF.

The chain couples TRBV20-1 to TRBJ2-7, with D tentatively TRBD1 (5 bases). The CDR3 spans 15 residues. Trimming removed 2 bases at V and 4 bases at J, with 18 bases between. In germline, CDR1 is DFQATT, CDR2 SNEGSKA (reference sequence). The CDR3 reads CSARWWVGAGYEQYF. The CDR3, as DNA: TGCAGTGCTAGATGGTGGGTTGGGGCTGGGTACGAGCAGTACTTC.

This clonotype has more than one count but fewer than ten. The chain couples TRBV6-6 to TRBJ1-2; no clear D. The germline V gene has CDR1 MNHNY and CDR2 SVGAGI (reference sequence). This CDR3 is 14 amino acids long. The ends were cut back, 9 bases at V and 2 bases at J, with 16 bases in the middle. This chain's CDR3 is CASAPTGGNYGYTF. CDR3 nucleotide sequence: TGTGCCAGTGCCCCGACGGGAGGAAACTATGGCTACACCTTC.

J is TRBJ1-4 and V is TRBV5-1, with 7 positions matching TRBD1. Trimming cost V 5 bases and J 7 bases; bases outside gene matches: 8. This CDR3 region has 14 residues. Germline-derived CDR1 and CDR2 are SGHRS and YFSETQ. As DNA, the CDR3 is TGCGCCAGCAGTCCAGGGGGAGGTATTGAAAAACTGTTTTTT. Translated, it gives CASSPGGGIEKLFF.

The sample holds many counts of this clonotype. The chain has TRBV2 and TRBJ1-2; D unclear. V dropped 2 bases and J dropped 8 bases, with 6 bases sitting between them. The CDR3 sequence is 11 residues long. Per germline, CDR1 SNHLY and CDR2 FYNNEI. CDR3 residues: CASSETIGYTF. The CDR3 nucleotides are TGTGCCAGCAGTGAAACGATCGGCTACACCTTC.

The chain combines TRBV19 with TRBJ1-6, with D perhaps matching TRBD1 (5 bases). Germline CDR1 and CDR2: LNHDA and SQIVND (reference sequence). Trimming pared 5 bases from V and 9 bases from J, leaving 11 bases between. This CDR3 comprises 13 residues. DNA of the CDR3: TGTGCCAGTAGTGGGGCCAGGCGTTCACCCCTCCACTTT. This gives the protein CASSGARRSPLHF. Drawing the rest from reference TRBV19 and TRBJ1-6, the complete variable domain is DGGITQSPKYLFRKEGQNVTLSCEQNLNHDAMYWYRQDPGQGLRLIYYSQIVNDFQKGDIAEGYSVSREKKESFPLTVTSAQKNPTAFYLCASSGARRSPLHFGNGTRLTVT.

This clonotype was seen a single time. One end of the junction fails to match germline, which may point to a read error. This sequence joins TRBV24-1 and TRBJ2-7; no reliable D call. The CDR3 loop spans 15 amino acids. Germline loops: CDR1 KGHDR, CDR2 SFDVKD. The CDR3 region has the DNA TGTGCCACCAGTGATGCTTGGGCAGCCTCCTACAAGCAGTACTTC. Amino acids: CATSDAWAASYKQYF.

This chain links TRBV2 with TRBJ2-3, with TRBD1 matching over 8 bases. Per the germline V gene, CDR1 is SNHLY and CDR2 is FYNNEI. V was clipped by 6 bases and J by 6 bases; unmatched bases: 8. The CDR3 is 14 amino acids. The CDR3 coding sequence is TGTGCCAGCAGGGGCCGGACAGGGCTTGATACGCAGTATTTT. Its translation is CASRGRTGLDTQYF.

This clonotype was found once. With a much larger clone just one base away, this may be a read error. This CDR3 fails to terminate in the conserved phenylalanine or tryptophan, so it likely reflects a read error. The gene calls are TRBV20-1 and TRBJ2-7; 15 positions agree with TRBD2. Unmatched junction bases numbered 9, after V lost 6 bases and J lost 6 bases. CDR1 is DFQATT and CDR2 is SNEGSKA in the germline V gene (reference sequence). This CDR3 region has 15 residues. The CDR3 DNA sequence: TGCAGTGCGAGGACTAGCGGGAGGGCCGAAGTCGAGCAGTACCTC. Translation: CSARTSGRAEVEQYL.

Note on this clonotype: One end of the junction is discordant with germline, which a read error may explain. The chain combines TRBV7-9 with TRBJ2-7; tentative D call: TRBD1 (5 bases). CDR1 SEHNR and CDR2 FQNEAQ come from the germline V gene (reference sequence). The CDR3 totals 18 residues. CDR3 coding DNA: TGCGCCAGCAGCCAAGGTCGTCTAGGGGATGGGGTTGACTACGAGCAGTACTTC. This encodes CASSQGRLGDGVDYEQYF.

The chain combines TRBV29-1 with TRBJ1-1; no definite D call. The CDR3 is 13 amino acids. The ends were cut back, 5 bases at V and 4 bases at J, with 14 bases in the middle. The germline V gene has CDR1 SQVTM and CDR2 ANQGSEA. The CDR3 loop reads CSVPPQVGTEAFF. The DNA of the CDR3 is TGCAGCGTTCCCCCCCAAGTCGGCACTGAAGCTTTCTTT.